This T cell receptor beta chain was retrieved from a study of blood T cells in healthy people across ages. No fewer than 6 million PBMCs went into each sample. CDR3 length: 16 residues. Germline V gene lookup returns CDR1 MGHRA and CDR2 YSYEKL. Then a second PCR, running about 6 to 11 cycles, was carried out with a sample-barcoded 5' primer and a J-beta primer mix. A template-switch adaptor that had 12 random nucleotides put a tag on each cDNA molecule. TCRdb recomputed calls from the 5' RACE reads with MiXCR, one row per CDR3 protein. Of over 500,000 distinct CDR3 sequences listed, under 65% were seen once; the top ten hold approximately 12%.

The sequence came from a woman aged 80 or over in good health. The genes are TRBV4-1 and TRBJ2-1; D may be TRBD2 (6 bases). The end of the DNA fits TRBJ2-7 better, so the J call may be wrong. Sequenced input: blood. As DNA, the CDR3 is TGCGCCAGCAGCCAAGGTGTAGCGGTCTCCTACAATGAGCAGTACTTC. Protein sequence: CASSQGVAVSYNEQYF.